Shown below are 17 T cell receptor beta chains from a single sample sequenced in a study of Graves' ophthalmopathy and Graves' hyperthyroidism. Using RNA transcripts, the TCR beta CDR3 regions were amplified. After a first-round RT-PCR with HTBI primers, a second-round multiplex PCR was run. TCRdb analysed the multiplex PCR reads with MiXCR anew, one entry per CDR3 protein. The sample includes approximately 1.2 million distinct CDR3 sequences, around a third of them seen just once. Specimen: peripheral blood or thyroid tissue (not recorded which). These receptors were collected from an adult man with Graves' hyperthyroidism.

This clonotype occurred a few times. The J gene is TRBJ2-7, the V gene TRBV6-6, with D possibly matching TRBD1 (5 bases). The CDR3 is 16 amino acids. V gave up 7 bases and J gave up 5 bases, with 24 bases separating them. Germline CDR1 reads MNHNY; CDR2 reads SVGAGI (reference sequence). CDR3 residues: CASTWAGSINLDEQYF. CDR3 in DNA: TGTGCCAGCACTTGGGCAGGGTCCATCAACTTGGACGAGCAGTACTTC.

The rearrangement joins TRBV7-9 to TRBJ1-5; 10 bases match TRBD1. Germline CDR1 reads SEHNR; CDR2 reads FQNEAQ (reference sequence). J was trimmed by 6 bases and V by 6 bases; bases with no gene match: 14. The CDR3 consists of 17 residues. CDR3 residues: CASSPQPGTGVGQPQHF. The DNA of the CDR3 is TGTGCCAGCAGTCCCCAACCCGGGACAGGGGTTGGTCAGCCCCAGCATTTT.

This clonotype was seen a few times. One base away lies a much larger clone, so this may be a sequencing read error. The chain combines TRBV2 with TRBJ2-3, with D perhaps matching TRBD1 or TRBD2 (8 bases each). The CDR3 consists of 13 residues. Germline V CDR1 and CDR2: SNHLY, FYNNEI. Here the CDR3 DNA reads TGTGCCATCATCGATAGCGGGACAGGTACGCAGTATTTT. This translates into CAIIDSGTGTQYF.

The table lists this clonotype with many counts. The rearrangement uses TRBV10-3 and TRBJ1-2; perhaps TRBD1 as D (6 bases). Trimming removed 6 bases at V and 4 bases at J, with 12 bases between. The germline V gene has CDR1 ENHRY and CDR2 SYGVKD. The CDR3 is 13 residues long. CDR3 nucleotides: TGTGCCATCAGCTCAGGGGCTGGCTATGGCTACACCTTC. Protein: CAISSGAGYGYTF.

The chain links TRBV15 to TRBJ2-6; 9 positions match TRBD1. This CDR3 comprises 23 residues. CDR1 LNHNV and CDR2 YYDKDF come from the germline V gene (reference sequence). J was trimmed by 0 bases and V by 1 base; bases with no gene match: 19. CDR3 loop: CATSRGSGTGKETQYSGANVLTF. In DNA, the CDR3 is TGTGCCACCAGCAGAGGATCGGGGACAGGGAAAGAGACCCAGTACTCTGGGGCCAACGTCCTGACTTTC.

Comment on this clonotype: A single base separates this from a much larger clone, so it may be a read error. The chain is built from TRBV24-1 and TRBJ1-5; the D gene is possibly TRBD1 (5 bases). The germline V gene has CDR1 KGHDR and CDR2 SFDVKD. The CDR3 extends over 15 amino acids. V gave up 6 bases and J gave up 4 bases, with 15 bases separating them. CDR3 DNA sequence: TGTGCCACCAGTTTGGGGACGGGGGTGAATCAGCCCCAGCATTTT. Amino acid sequence: CATSLGTGVNQPQHF.

The chain links TRBV6-6 to TRBJ1-1; D is possibly TRBD1 (5 bases). V lost 5 bases, J lost 0 bases, and 13 bases lay in between. The CDR3 is 15 residues long. Germline V gene sequence: CDR1 MNHNY, CDR2 SVGAGI (reference sequence). CDR3 bases: TGTGCCAGCAGTCCTTCGACAGTAATGAACACTGAAGCTTTCTTT. Translation gives CASSPSTVMNTEAFF.

V gene TRBV20-1 combines with J gene TRBJ2-5; no definite D call. Per germline, CDR1 DFQATT and CDR2 SNEGSKA (reference sequence). The CDR3 has 11 amino acids. V lost 3 bases to trimming and J lost 7 bases, with 9 bases between them. The CDR3 is CSAREFGTQYF. In nucleotides, the CDR3 is TGCAGTGCTAGGGAATTTGGGACCCAGTACTTC.

This clonotype has at least ten counts. V is TRBV11-2 and J is TRBJ2-6; maybe TRBD1 (5 bases). The CDR3 has 17 residues. V was trimmed by 2 bases and J by 2 bases, leaving 13 bases between them. The germline gives CDR1 SGHAT, CDR2 FQNNGV. CDR3 nucleotides: TGTGCCAGCAGCTTAATCACTCTGGGGCCTGGGGCCAACGTCCTGACTTTC. It specifies CASSLITLGPGANVLTF.

As to this clonotype: A much larger clone differs from this one at a single base, so this may be a read error. The V gene is TRBV10-3, the J gene TRBJ2-7; 7 positions match TRBD1. Looked up from germline, CDR1 is ENHRY and CDR2 is SYGVKD. This CDR3 spans 14 amino acids. The DNA for the CDR3 is TGTGCCATGAGTGGGGATGACAGGGCATACGAGCAGTACTTC. This codes for CAMSGDDRAYEQYF.

This clonotype was recorded many times. V gene TRBV4-3 combines with J gene TRBJ1-1; TRBD1 aligns across 7 bases. Germline V gene data show CDR1 as LGHNA and CDR2 as YSLEER. After removal of 2 bases from V and 8 bases from J, the junction contained 2 bases not matched to a gene. The CDR3 is 12 amino acids. CDR3 nucleotides: TGCGCCAGCAGCCAAACGACAGGGGAAGCTTTCTTT. This sequence encodes CASSQTTGEAFF.

The gene calls are TRBV3-1 and TRBJ2-7; perhaps TRBD2 as D (6 bases). CDR3 length: 14 residues. V was pared by 1 base and J by 7 bases, with 14 bases between. Germline values: CDR1 LGHDT, CDR2 YNNKEL (reference sequence). The CDR3 sequence: CASSQGTDSGEQYF. The CDR3, as DNA: TGTGCCAGCAGCCAAGGGACCGATAGCGGAGAGCAGTACTTC.

This clonotype came up many times. The chain employs TRBV5-6 and TRBJ1-1; D unresolved. V lost 2 bases to trimming and J lost 6 bases, with 11 bases between them. CDR1 and CDR2 (germline): SGHDT, YYEEEE. The CDR3 spans 13 residues. CDR3 bases: TGTGCCAGCAGCTTAGGGCGTCGGGCTGAAGCTTTCTTT. Amino acid sequence: CASSLGRRAEAFF.

V gene TRBV12-3 or TRBV12-4 combines with J gene TRBJ1-5, with D tentatively TRBD1 (5 bases). The CDR3 loop spans 15 amino acids. Trimming pared 6 bases from V and 5 bases from J, leaving 17 bases between. CDR3 in amino acids: CASRGLPDGYQPQHF. The CDR3 region has the DNA TGTGCCAGCAGGGGACTACCAGATGGGTATCAGCCCCAGCATTTT.

This clonotype has more than one count but fewer than ten. Mismatch with germline at one junction end may stem from a read error. The J gene is TRBJ2-7, the V gene TRBV15; 9 bases agree with TRBD1. CDR1 is LNHNV, CDR2 YYDKDF, per germline (reference sequence). The CDR3 extends over 14 amino acids. The CDR3 sequence: CASSTGTGSLEQYF. The CDR3 DNA reads TGTGCCAGCAGCACCGGGACAGGGTCACTCGAGCAGTACTTC. Together with reference TRBV15 and TRBJ2-7, the CDR3 gives the full variable domain: DAMVIQNPRYQVTQFGKPVTLSCSQTLNHNVMYWYQQKSSQAPKLLFHYYDKDFNNEADTPDNFQSRRPNTSFCFLDIRSPGLGDTAMYLCASSTGTGSLEQYFGPGTRLTVT.

The chain couples TRBV14 to TRBJ2-5; weak D call: TRBD1 (6 bases). The V gene's germline CDR1 is SGHDN and CDR2 FVKESK. The CDR3 runs to 14 residues. V was cut by 8 bases and J by 4 bases, with 17 bases left in between. The CDR3 sequence: CASPRDKRPETQYF. The CDR3 DNA is TGTGCCAGCCCCCGGGACAAGCGGCCAGAGACCCAGTACTTC.

This clonotype was picked up many times. The V and J genes are TRBV24-1 and TRBJ1-5; D unresolved. Between the trimmed V and J ends, which lost 5 bases and 4 bases, there was a span of 11 bases. CDR1 KGHDR and CDR2 SFDVKD come from the germline V gene. The CDR3 length is 14 residues. The CDR3 loop is CATSAPGNNQPQHF. DNA of the CDR3: TGTGCCACCAGTGCCCCGGGTAATAATCAGCCCCAGCATTTT.